The sequence of this T cell receptor beta chain was determined in a study of T cell responses to AZD1222 COVID-19 vaccine. The assay was immunoSEQ multiplex PCR, and TCRdb's table has in-frame clones only and misses some. The sample contains 96,000 or so clones, approximately 87% of which appear only once. The germline CDR1 and CDR2 sequences are MNHNY and SVGAGI (reference sequence). This CDR3 contains 15 residues. V dropped 6 bases and J dropped 5; count of bases not matched to a gene: 10. This TCR was sampled from an adult in good health. The input for sequencing was peripheral blood, taken on day 0 of AZD1222 vaccination. The rearrangement uses TRBV6-6 and TRBJ2-3; 8 positions agree with TRBD2. The CDR3 here is CASRISGTGGDTQYF. The CDR3 DNA sequence: TGTGCCAGCAGAATTAGCGGGACGGGCGGAGATACGCAGTATTTT.